The 5 T cell receptor beta chains below all came from one sample that was sequenced in a study of T cells in Graves' hyperthyroidism and ophthalmopathy (dated by TCRdb to the late 2010s). The method behind the library was multiplex PCR. Instrument used: Illumina HiSeq 2000. The TCR beta CDR3 regions were amplified from the RNA transcripts. The TCR CDR3 was subjected to a first round of RT-PCR using the HTBI primer set and the Qiagen OneStep RT-PCR kit. TCRdb redid the processing of the public reads, applying fastp at Q25 and MiXCR, and retained in-frame beta chains. Every distinct CDR3 protein forms one entry, paired with its most common genes and DNA. Recorded for this sample are some 740,000 distinct CDR3 sequences; approximately 14% of them occurred a single time. The top ten clones comprise about 10% of the sample. The sequenced sample was blood. The source is a woman between 18 and 30 years old with Graves' hyperthyroidism.

This clonotype was seen more than once but under ten times. The junction shows a germline mismatch at one end, possibly a read error. The rearrangement joins TRBV7-8 to TRBJ1-5; D gene uncertain. This CDR3 comprises 17 residues. Germline V gene sequence: CDR1 SGHVS, CDR2 FQNEAQ. The CDR3 nucleotides read TGTGTCAGCAGCTTTTCTTATGGACGGAATAGCAATCAGCCCCAGCATTTT. Translating it yields CVSSFSYGRNSNQPQHF.

This clonotype came up a few times. The rearrangement uses TRBV20-1 and TRBJ1-3; D not resolved. This CDR3 region has 13 residues. Trimming shortened V by 5 bases and J by 4 bases, and 12 bases separated the two germline ends. Looked up from germline, CDR1 is DFQATT and CDR2 is SNEGSKA (reference sequence). Here the CDR3 reads CSALWTWGNTIYF. The CDR3 bases are TGCAGTGCTCTCTGGACTTGGGGAAACACCATATATTTT.

V is TRBV6-1 and J is TRBJ2-6; D is unclear. Germline CDR1 MNHNS, CDR2 SASEGT. This CDR3 is built from 15 residues. Deletions cut 7 bases from V and 2 bases from J, with 12 bases between. As DNA, the CDR3 is TGTGCCAGCAATAAGGTGAAGGCTGGGGCCAACGTCCTGACTTTC. It codes for CASNKVKAGANVLTF.

This clonotype has only a few counts. The chain uses TRBV2 and TRBJ1-4, with D possibly matching TRBD1 (6 bases). Trimming pared 4 bases from V and 5 bases from J, leaving 11 bases between. CDR3 length: 14 residues. CDR1 and CDR2 (germline): SNHLY, FYNNEI. CDR3 amino acids: CASSGQVGNEKLFF. CDR3 in DNA: TGTGCCAGCAGTGGACAGGTCGGGAATGAAAAACTGTTTTTT. The variable domain in full, with the rest retrieved from reference TRBV2 and TRBJ1-4, is EPEVTQTPSHQVTQMGQEVILRCVPISNHLYFYWYRQILGQKVEFLVSFYNNEISEKSEIFDDQFSVERPDGSNFTLKIRSTKLEDSAMYFCASSGQVGNEKLFFGSGTQLSVL.

This clonotype turned up a few times. Because it lacks the conserved phenylalanine or tryptophan at the end, this CDR3 is likely a read error. The rearrangement links TRBV29-1 to TRBJ1-1; D is uncertain. The CDR3 is 14 amino acids. The V gene's germline CDR1 is SQVTM and CDR2 ANQGSEA. DNA of the CDR3: TGCAGTGTTTGGAGAGAGGCATGGTCCACTGAAGCTTTCCTT. This encodes CSVWREAWSTEAFL.